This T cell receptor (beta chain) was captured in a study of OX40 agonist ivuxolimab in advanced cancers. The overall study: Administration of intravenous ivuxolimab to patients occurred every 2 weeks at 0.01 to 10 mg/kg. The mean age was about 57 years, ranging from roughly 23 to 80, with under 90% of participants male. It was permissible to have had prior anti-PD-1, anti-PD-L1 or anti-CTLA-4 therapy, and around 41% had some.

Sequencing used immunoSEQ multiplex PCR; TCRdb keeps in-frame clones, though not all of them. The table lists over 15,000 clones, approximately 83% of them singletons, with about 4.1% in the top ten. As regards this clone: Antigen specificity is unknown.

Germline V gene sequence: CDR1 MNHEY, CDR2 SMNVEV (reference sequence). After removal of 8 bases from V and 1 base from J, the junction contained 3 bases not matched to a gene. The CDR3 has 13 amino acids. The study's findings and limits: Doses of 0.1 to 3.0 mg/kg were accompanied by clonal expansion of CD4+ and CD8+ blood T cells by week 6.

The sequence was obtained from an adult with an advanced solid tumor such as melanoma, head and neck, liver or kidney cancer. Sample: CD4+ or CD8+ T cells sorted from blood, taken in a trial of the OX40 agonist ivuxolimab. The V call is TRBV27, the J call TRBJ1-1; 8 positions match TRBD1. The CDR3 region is CASYQGANTEAFF. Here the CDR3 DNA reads TGTGCCAGCTATCAGGGGGCGAACACTGAAGCTTTCTTT.